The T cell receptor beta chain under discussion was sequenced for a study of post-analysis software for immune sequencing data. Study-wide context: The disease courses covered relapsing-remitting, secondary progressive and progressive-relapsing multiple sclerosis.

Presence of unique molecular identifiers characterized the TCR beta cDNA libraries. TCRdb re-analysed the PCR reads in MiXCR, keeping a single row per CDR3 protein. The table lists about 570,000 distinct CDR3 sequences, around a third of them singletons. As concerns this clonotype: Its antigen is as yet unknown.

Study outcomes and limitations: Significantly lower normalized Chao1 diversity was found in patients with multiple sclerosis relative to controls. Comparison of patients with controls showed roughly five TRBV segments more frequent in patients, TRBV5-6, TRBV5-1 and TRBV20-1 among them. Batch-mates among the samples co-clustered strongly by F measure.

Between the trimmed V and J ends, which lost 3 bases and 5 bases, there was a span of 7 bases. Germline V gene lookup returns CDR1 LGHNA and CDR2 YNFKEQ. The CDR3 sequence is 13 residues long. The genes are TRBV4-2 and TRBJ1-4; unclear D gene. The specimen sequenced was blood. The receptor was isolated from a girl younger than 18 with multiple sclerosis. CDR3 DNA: TGTGCCAGCAGCCAGGGGTCAAATGAAAAACTGTTTTTT. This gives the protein CASSQGSNEKLFF.